These 3 T cell receptor beta chains were all obtained from the same sample, sequenced in a study of graft-versus-host responses after intestinal transplantation. TCRdb keeps only in-frame clones here, not all; method: immunoSEQ multiplex PCR. The sample lists around 89,000 clones, 85% to 95% occurring once. Their cognate antigens are unknown. The source was unstimulated CD8+ T cells sorted from spleen or lymph node cells, collected before transplant. All receptors come from a human donor who was the organ donor for an intestinal transplant.

This clone appeared once. This chain connects TRBV4-3 to TRBJ2-1; TRBD2 is a possible D gene (5 bases). Germline V CDR1 and CDR2: LGHNA, YSLEER. V shed 0 bases and J shed 0 bases, with 12 bases lying between them. The CDR3 has 17 amino acids. The CDR3 reads CASSQDSGSTSYNEQFF. In nucleotides, the CDR3 is TGCGCCAGCAGCCAAGATTCGGGGTCGACCTCCTACAATGAGCAGTTCTTC.

The chain recombines TRBV27 with TRBJ1-2; 10 bases agree with TRBD1. J gave up 8 bases and V 4 bases, and 7 bases lay outside the gene matches. The CDR3 length is 14 residues. Germline lookup yields CDR1 MNHEY and CDR2 SMNVEV (reference sequence). CDR3 coding DNA: TGTGCCAGCAGTTATACCGGGACAGGGGTCGGCTACACCTTC. This sequence encodes CASSYTGTGVGYTF.

The J gene is TRBJ1-1, the V gene TRBV29-1, with D tentatively TRBD1 (5 bases). The CDR3 loop spans 13 amino acids. Germline CDR1 and CDR2: SQVTM and ANQGSEA. Trimming removed 1 base at V and 11 bases at J, with 17 bases between. CDR3 residues: CSVEGGIGAGAFF. The CDR3 nucleotides read TGCAGCGTTGAAGGGGGAATAGGGGCCGGGGCTTTCTTT.